Detailed here is one TCR beta chain. The antigen remains unidentified. The table came from immunoSEQ multiplex PCR; TCRdb's copy has only in-frame clones and leaves some out. The repertoire holds about 120,000 clones, with 75% to 90% as singletons. This record comes from a study of T cell responses to AZD1222 COVID-19 vaccine. This CDR3 contains 13 residues. Trimming removed 4 bases at V and 9 bases at J, with 15 bases between. The germline V gene has CDR1 SNHLY and CDR2 FYNNEI. General study findings and limits: The sample set comprised mostly white British donors with more females, and clonal diversity was possibly underestimated. Scientists sampled the repertoires only once the peak T cell response had passed. Close to half of spike-specific TCRs reportedly recognize unmutated variant regions.

This sequence joins TRBV2 and TRBJ1-1; D is possibly TRBD1 (6 bases). This TCR was sampled from an adult in good health. Specimen: peripheral blood, collected on day 0 of MenACWY control vaccination. The CDR3 nucleotides read TGTGCCAGCAGTGTTGGTCGACAGGAGAAAGCTTTCTTT. It is translated as CASSVGRQEKAFF.